This TCR beta chain emerged from a study of T cells in Graves' hyperthyroidism and ophthalmopathy. This clonotype was detected many times. Patients showing uncontrolled infection, other autoimmune disease, pregnancy or lactation were ineligible. Amplification targeted TCR beta CDR3 regions from RNA transcripts. The HTBI set primed first-round TCR CDR3 RT-PCR. TCRdb reprocessed the multiplex PCR reads with MiXCR, giving one entry per CDR3 protein. The table lists about 560,000 distinct CDR3 sequences, approximately 16% of them singletons. The sequenced sample consisted of blood. This clonotype was obtained from a woman aged 18-29 years with Graves' hyperthyroidism.

The CDR3 loop reads CASRQTGGSPYEQYF. The CDR3 DNA reads as TGTGCCAGCAGACAAACAGGGGGCAGCCCCTACGAGCAGTACTTC. The rearrangement uses TRBV28 and TRBJ2-7, with TRBD1 matching 9 bases. Trimming took 6 bases from V and 2 from J; bases not matched to a gene: 8. This CDR3 has 15 residues. The V gene's germline CDR1 is MDHEN and CDR2 SYDVKM.